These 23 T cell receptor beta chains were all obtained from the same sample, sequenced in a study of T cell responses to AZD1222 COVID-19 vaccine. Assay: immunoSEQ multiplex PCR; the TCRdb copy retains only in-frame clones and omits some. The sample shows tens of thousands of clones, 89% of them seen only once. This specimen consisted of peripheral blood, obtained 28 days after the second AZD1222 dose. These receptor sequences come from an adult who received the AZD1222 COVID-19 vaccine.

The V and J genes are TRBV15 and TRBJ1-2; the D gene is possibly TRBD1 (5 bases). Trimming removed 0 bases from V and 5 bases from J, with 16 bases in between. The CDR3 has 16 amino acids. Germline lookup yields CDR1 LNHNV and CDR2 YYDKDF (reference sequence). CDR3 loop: CATSRDAVAGTYGYTF. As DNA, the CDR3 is TGTGCCACCAGCAGAGATGCTGTTGCGGGGACGTATGGCTACACCTTC.

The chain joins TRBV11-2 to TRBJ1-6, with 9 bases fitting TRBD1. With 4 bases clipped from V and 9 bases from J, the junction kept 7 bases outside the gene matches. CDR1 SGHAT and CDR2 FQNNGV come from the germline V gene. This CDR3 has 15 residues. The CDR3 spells CASSSLQGASSPLHF. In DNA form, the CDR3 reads TGTGCCAGCAGCTCCCTACAGGGGGCCAGTTCACCCCTCCACTTT.

CDR3 coding DNA: TGTGCCTATTTCACGGCAGGGGGTTTCGGGGAGCTGTTTTTT. Encoded protein: CAYFTAGGFGELFF. J is TRBJ2-2 and V is TRBV30, with TRBD1 identical over 7 bases. With V trimmed by 7 bases and J by 7 bases, 12 bases remained unmatched. The CDR3 totals 14 residues. The V gene's germline CDR1 is GTSNPN and CDR2 SVGIG (reference sequence).

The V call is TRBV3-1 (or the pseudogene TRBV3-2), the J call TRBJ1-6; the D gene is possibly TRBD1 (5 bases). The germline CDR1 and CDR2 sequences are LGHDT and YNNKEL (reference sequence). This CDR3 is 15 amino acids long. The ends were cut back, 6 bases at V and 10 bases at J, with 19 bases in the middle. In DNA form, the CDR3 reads TGTGCCAGCAGACATGCGAACCCAGGGAAATCACCCCTCCACTTT. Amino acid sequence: CASRHANPGKSPLHF.

Written as DNA, the CDR3 is TGTGCCACCAGTGACCCCCGACAGATCAATCAGCCCCAGCATTTT. This gives the protein CATSDPRQINQPQHF. The V call is TRBV24-1, the J call TRBJ1-5; D is possibly TRBD1 (5 bases). Germline values: CDR1 KGHDR, CDR2 SFDVKD. V lost 4 bases and J 3 bases, leaving 12 bases between the germline ends. This CDR3 is built from 15 residues.

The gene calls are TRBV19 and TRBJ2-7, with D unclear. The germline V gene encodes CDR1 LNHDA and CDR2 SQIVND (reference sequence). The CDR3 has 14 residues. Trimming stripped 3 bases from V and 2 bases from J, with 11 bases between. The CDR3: CASSISPLAYEQYF. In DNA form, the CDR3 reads TGTGCCAGTAGTATTTCCCCGCTAGCCTACGAGCAGTACTTC.

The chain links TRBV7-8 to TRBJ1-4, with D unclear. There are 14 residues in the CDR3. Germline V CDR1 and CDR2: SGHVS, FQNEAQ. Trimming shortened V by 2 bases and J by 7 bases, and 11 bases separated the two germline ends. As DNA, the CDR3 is TGTGCCAGCAGCTTATACAGAATTGGTGAAAAACTGTTTTTT. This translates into CASSLYRIGEKLFF.

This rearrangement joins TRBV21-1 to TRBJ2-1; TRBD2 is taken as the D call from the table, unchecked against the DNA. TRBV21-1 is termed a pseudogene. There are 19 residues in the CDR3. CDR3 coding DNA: TGTGCCAGCAGCAAAGATCGCTCTAGCGGGGGCGACTCCTACAATGAGCAGTTCTTC. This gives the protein CASSKDRSSGGDSYNEQFF.

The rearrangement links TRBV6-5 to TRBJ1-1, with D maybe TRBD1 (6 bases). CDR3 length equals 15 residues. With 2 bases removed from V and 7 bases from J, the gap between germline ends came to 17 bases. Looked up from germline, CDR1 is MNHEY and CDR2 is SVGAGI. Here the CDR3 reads CASSYGGTGRREAFF. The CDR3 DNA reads TGTGCCAGCAGTTACGGGGGAACAGGGAGACGTGAAGCTTTCTTT.

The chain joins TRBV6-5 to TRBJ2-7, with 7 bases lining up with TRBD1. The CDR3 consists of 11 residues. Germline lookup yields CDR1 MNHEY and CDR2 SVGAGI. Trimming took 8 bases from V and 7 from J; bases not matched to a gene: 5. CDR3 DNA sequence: TGTGCCAGCGGGCCAGGGGGAGAGCAGTACTTC. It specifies CASGPGGEQYF.

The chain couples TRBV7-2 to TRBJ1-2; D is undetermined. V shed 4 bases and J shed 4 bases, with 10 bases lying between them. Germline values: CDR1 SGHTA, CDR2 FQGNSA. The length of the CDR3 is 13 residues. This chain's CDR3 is CASSSLIGYGYTF. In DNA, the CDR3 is TGTGCCAGCAGCTCCCTTATAGGCTATGGCTACACCTTC. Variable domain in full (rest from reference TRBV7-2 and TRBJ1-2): GAGVSQSPSNKVTEKGKDVELRCDPISGHTALYWYRQSLGQGLEFLIYFQGNSAPDKSGLPSDRFSAERTGGSVSTLTIQRTQQEDSAVYLCASSSLIGYGYTFGSGTRLTVV.

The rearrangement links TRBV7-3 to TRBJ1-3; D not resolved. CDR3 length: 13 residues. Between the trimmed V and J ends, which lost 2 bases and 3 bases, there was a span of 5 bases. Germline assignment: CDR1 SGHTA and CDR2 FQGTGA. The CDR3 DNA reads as TGTGCCAGCAGCTTAGCCTATGGAAACACCATATATTTT. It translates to CASSLAYGNTIYF.

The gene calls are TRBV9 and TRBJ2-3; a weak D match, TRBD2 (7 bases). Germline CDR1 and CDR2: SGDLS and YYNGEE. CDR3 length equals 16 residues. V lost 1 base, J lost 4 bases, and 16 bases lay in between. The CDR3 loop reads CASSVRSGEGADTQYF. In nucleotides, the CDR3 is TGTGCCAGCAGCGTACGAAGTGGGGAGGGGGCAGATACGCAGTATTTT. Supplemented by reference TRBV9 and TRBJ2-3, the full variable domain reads DSGVTQTPKHLITATGQRVTLRCSPRSGDLSVYWYQQSLDQGLQFLIQYYNGEERAKGNILERFSAQQFPDLHSELNLSSLELGDSALYFCASSVRSGEGADTQYFGPGTRLTVL.

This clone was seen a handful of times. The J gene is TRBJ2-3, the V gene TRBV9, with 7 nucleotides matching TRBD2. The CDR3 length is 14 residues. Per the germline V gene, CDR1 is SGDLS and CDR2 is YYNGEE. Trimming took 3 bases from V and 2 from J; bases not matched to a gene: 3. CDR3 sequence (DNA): TGTGCCAGCAGCGGGGCGGGAGTCACAGATACGCAGTATTTT. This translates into CASSGAGVTDTQYF.

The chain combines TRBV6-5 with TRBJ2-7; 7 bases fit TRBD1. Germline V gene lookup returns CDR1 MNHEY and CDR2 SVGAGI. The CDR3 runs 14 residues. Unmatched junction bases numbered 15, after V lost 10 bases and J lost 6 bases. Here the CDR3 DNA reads TGTGCCACCTCTTTGGAGACAGGGATTGCCGAGCAGTACTTC. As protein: CATSLETGIAEQYF.

The chain's CDR3 is CASSYSHLAKQYV. The CDR3 coding sequence is TGTGCCAGCAGTTACTCCCACTTAGCCAAGCAGTACGTC. The chain employs TRBV6-5 and TRBJ2-7; D not resolved. This CDR3 is 13 amino acids long. Between the trimmed V and J ends, which lost 0 bases and 8 bases, there was a span of 11 bases. Germline lookup yields CDR1 MNHEY and CDR2 SVGAGI.

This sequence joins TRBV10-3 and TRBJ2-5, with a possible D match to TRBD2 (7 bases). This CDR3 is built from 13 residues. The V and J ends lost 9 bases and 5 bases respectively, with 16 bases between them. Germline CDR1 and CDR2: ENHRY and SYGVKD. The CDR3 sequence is CAIRGGAGETQYF. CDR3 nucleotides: TGTGCCATAAGGGGGGGGGCCGGCGAGACCCAGTACTTC.

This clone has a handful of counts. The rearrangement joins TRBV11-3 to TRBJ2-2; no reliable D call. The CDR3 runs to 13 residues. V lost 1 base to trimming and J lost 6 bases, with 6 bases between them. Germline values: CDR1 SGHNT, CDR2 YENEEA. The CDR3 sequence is CASSLGDAGELFF. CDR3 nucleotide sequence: TGTGCCAGCAGCTTAGGTGACGCCGGGGAGCTGTTTTTT.

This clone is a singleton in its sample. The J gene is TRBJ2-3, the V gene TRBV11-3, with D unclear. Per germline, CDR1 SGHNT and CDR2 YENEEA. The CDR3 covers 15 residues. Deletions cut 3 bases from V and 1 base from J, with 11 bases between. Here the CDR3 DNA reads TGTGCCAGCAGCTTTCGGCTAGGAGGCACAGATACGCAGTATTTT. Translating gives CASSFRLGGTDTQYF.

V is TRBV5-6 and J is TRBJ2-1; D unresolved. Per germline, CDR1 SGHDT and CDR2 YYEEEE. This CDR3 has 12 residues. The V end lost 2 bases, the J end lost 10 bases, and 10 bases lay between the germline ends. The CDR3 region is CASSLTLGEQFF. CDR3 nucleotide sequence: TGTGCCAGCAGCTTAACTCTGGGGGAGCAGTTCTTC.

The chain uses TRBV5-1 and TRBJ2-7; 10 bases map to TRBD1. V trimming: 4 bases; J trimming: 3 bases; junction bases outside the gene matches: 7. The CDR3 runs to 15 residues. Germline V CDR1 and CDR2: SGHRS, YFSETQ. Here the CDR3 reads CASSPGTGANYEQYF. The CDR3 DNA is TGCGCCAGCAGCCCCGGGACAGGGGCAAACTACGAGCAGTACTTC.

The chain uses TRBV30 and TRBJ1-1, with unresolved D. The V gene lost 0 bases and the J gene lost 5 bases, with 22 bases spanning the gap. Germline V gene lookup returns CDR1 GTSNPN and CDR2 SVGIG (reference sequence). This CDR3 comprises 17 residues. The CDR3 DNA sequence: TGTGCCTGGAGTGTTGGGTGGTCCGGGATCGGGAGGACTGAAGCTTTCTTT. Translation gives CAWSVGWSGIGRTEAFF.

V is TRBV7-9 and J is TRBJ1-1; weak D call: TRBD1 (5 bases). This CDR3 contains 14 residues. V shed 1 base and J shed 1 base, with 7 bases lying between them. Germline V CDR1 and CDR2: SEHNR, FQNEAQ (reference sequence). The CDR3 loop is CASSLVTGNTEAFF. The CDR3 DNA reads TGTGCCAGCAGCTTAGTAACAGGGAACACTGAAGCTTTCTTT.